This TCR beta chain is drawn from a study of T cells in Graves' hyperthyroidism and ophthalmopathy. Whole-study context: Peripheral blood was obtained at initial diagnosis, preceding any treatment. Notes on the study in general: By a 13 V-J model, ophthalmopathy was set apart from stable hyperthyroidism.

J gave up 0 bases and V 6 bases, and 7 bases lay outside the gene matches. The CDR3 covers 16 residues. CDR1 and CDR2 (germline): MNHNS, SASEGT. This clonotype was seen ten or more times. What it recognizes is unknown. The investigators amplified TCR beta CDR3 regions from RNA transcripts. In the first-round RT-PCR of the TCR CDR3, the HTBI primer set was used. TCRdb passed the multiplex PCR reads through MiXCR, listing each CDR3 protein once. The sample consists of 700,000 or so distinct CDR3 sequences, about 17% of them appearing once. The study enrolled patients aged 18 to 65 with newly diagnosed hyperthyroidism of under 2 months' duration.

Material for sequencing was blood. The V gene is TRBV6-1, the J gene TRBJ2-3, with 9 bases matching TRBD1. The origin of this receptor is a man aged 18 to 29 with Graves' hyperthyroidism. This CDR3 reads CASSTDRGGSTDTQYF. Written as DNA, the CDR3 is TGTGCCAGCAGCACGGACAGGGGTGGGAGCACAGATACGCAGTATTTT.